This is a list of T cell receptor beta chains from one sample in a study of blood T cell repertoires in COVID-19. The method was immunoSEQ multiplex PCR; TCRdb's version includes in-frame clones alone and lacks a portion of them. The sample includes approximately 15,000 clones, approximately 80% of them seen just once. What was sequenced was peripheral blood. The receptors derive from a woman in her 70s with active COVID-19. Each CDR3 is given with its conserved first and last residue. D genes are given only for firm matches. A clone size is listed for some rows: how often the clone was seen (once, few, many), or a class if it is expanded.

abundance	d_gene	j_gene	v_gene	CDR3aa	CDR3nt
.	.	TRBJ2-7	TRBV7-7	CASSPGLPTYEQYF	TGTGCTAGCAGCCCAGGACTACCAACGTACGAGCAGTACTTC
.	.	TRBJ2-2	TRBV7-8	CASSPPWLANTGELFF	TGTGCCAGCAGCCCGCCGTGGCTAGCAAACACCGGGGAGCTGTTTTTT
.	TRBD1	TRBJ2-2	TRBV19	CASRAEGAAAGELFF	TGTGCCAGTAGAGCCGAGGGGGCGGCGGCCGGGGAGCTGTTTTTT
once	.	TRBJ1-2	TRBV6-5	CASRIPGERNGYTF	TGTGCCAGCAGAATACCAGGGGAACGGAATGGCTACACCTTC
.	.	TRBJ2-7	TRBV28	CASSTSSREQYF	TGTGCCAGCAGCACGTCGTCCAGGGAGCAGTACTTC
.	TRBD1	TRBJ1-2	TRBV5-6	CASSLTGVHGYTF	TGTGCCAGCAGCTTGACAGGGGTTCATGGCTACACCTTC
few	TRBD2	TRBJ2-1	TRBV14	CASSQDLGTSGRNEQFF	TGTGCCAGCAGCCAAGATCTAGGGACTAGCGGGAGGAATGAGCAGTTCTTC
.	TRBD2	TRBJ2-1	TRBV11-2	CASSLEGGTNNEQFF	TGTGCCAGCAGCTTAGAGGGCGGGACTAACAATGAGCAGTTCTTC
.	.	TRBJ1-1	TRBV29-1	CSVAPLGASATEAFF	TGCAGCGTTGCCCCCCTGGGGGCGTCGGCCACTGAAGCTTTCTTT
few	TRBD2	TRBJ2-7	TRBV4-2	CASSQDRPGRSASGDYEQYF	TGTGCCAGCAGCCAAGATCGCCCAGGGAGGTCGGCTAGCGGGGACTACGAGCAGTACTTC
.	TRBD1	TRBJ2-1	TRBV19	CASSMGQNNEQFF	TGTGCCAGTAGTATGGGACAGAACAATGAGCAGTTCTTC
.	.	TRBJ1-2	TRBV3-1/TRBV3-2	CASSPGEGGYTF	TGTGCCAGCAGCCCAGGGGAGGGCGGCTACACCTTC
.	.	TRBJ1-1	TRBV27	CASSPGPGAGVSTEAFF	TGTGCCAGCAGTCCGGGCCCCGGGGCGGGGGTGAGCACTGAAGCTTTCTTT
.	.	TRBJ1-5	TRBV24-1	CATSDSDLGQPQHF	TGTGCCACCAGTGATTCGGATCTCGGGCAGCCCCAGCATTTT
.	.	TRBJ1-1	TRBV24-1	CATSDSRYTEAFF	TGTGCCACCAGTGATTCGCGGTACACTGAAGCTTTCTTT
.	.	TRBJ1-4	TRBV19	CASSMGRGRGSKEKLFF	TGTGCCAGTAGTATGGGGAGAGGAAGAGGGAGTAAAGAAAAACTGTTTTTT
.	TRBD2	TRBJ2-7	TRBV20-1	CSASTPSGRAHEQYF	TGCAGTGCTAGTACGCCTAGCGGGAGGGCCCACGAGCAGTACTTC